This T cell receptor (beta chain) emerged from a study of tumour-infiltrating T cells in Burkitt lymphoma. About the study: Patients covered every epidemiological subtype of Burkitt lymphoma. Survival, overall and progression-free, tracked with productive clonality.

Germline V gene data show CDR1 as WSHSY and CDR2 as SAAADI. The CDR3 covers 11 residues. Trimming took off 4 bases at V and 5 bases at J, with 3 bases between the two ends. Findings of the study overall: Several public clonotypes were shared across many Burkitt lymphoma patients.

This clone turned up a few times. Its specificity is not known. The repertoire was sequenced with immunoSEQ multiplex PCR; TCRdb's copy has only in-frame clones and lacks some. The data show around 3,500 clones, over 15% seen once. This TCR was sampled from a human donor with Burkitt lymphoma. The specimen was tumor tissue. The J gene is TRBJ2-1, the V gene TRBV10-2; D call uncertain. The CDR3 loop is CASSGHNEQFF. In DNA form, the CDR3 reads TGCGCCAGCAGTGGTCACAATGAGCAGTTCTTC.